Given below is one TCR beta chain in context. The antigen is undetermined. The data stem from a study of CD8+ T cells in alopecia areata. Study findings and constraints: Since there was just one nonresponder, nobody can yet say how baseline CD8+ expansion ties to response. Resident alphabeta T-cell populations of normal skin are likewise subject to sequencing in scalp samples.

Treatment indicated: oral pan-JAK inhibitor, 5-10 mg twice daily. Extracted from the samples, RNA was reverse transcribed into cDNA to serve as the sequencing template. TCRdb's table, derived via immunoSEQ multiplex PCR, lists solely in-frame clones and lacks some. This table has more than 150,000 clones, about 60% appearing once. The source of this sequence is a human donor with alopecia areata. Here the sequenced sample was CD8+ T cells sorted from blood, taken at week 24, from a patient treated with tofacitinib.

Here the CDR3 reads CASSFGRGPQHF. The DNA of the CDR3 is TGTGCCAGCAGTTTTGGACGTGGGCCCCAGCATTTT. This chain uses TRBV2 with TRBJ1-5, with D uncertain. This CDR3 spans 12 amino acids. Germline V gives CDR1 SNHLY, CDR2 FYNNEI. V lost 5 bases, J lost 9 bases, and 11 bases lay in between. Combining the CDR3 with reference TRBV2 and TRBJ1-5 gives the whole variable domain EPEVTQTPSHQVTQMGQEVILRCVPISNHLYFYWYRQILGQKVEFLVSFYNNEISEKSEIFDDQFSVERPDGSNFTLKIRSTKLEDSAMYFCASSFGRGPQHFGDGTRLSIL.